Below, 27 T cell receptor beta chains from the same sample are listed, as sequenced in a study of CD8+ T cells in alopecia areata. As the sequencing template, cDNA was produced by extracting RNA and reverse transcribing it. The repertoire was sequenced with immunoSEQ multiplex PCR; TCRdb's copy has only in-frame clones and lacks some. The table has over 110,000 clones, approximately 50% seen once. This specimen was CD4+ T cells sorted from blood, taken at week 0. These receptors were taken from a human donor with alopecia areata.

The J gene is TRBJ2-4, the V gene TRBV14, with D unresolved. From germline, CDR1 is SGHDN and CDR2 FVKESK. CDR3 length: 15 amino acids. V lost 1 base to trimming and J lost 2 bases, with 9 bases between them. The CDR3 DNA follows: TGTGCCAGCAGCCAAGCCGGTGGAACCAAAAACATTCAGTACTTC. It yields the protein CASSQAGGTKNIQYF.

CDR3 residues: CASSFQGLAGDEQYF. CDR3 nucleotides: TGTGCCAGCAGCTTTCAGGGACTAGCGGGAGACGAGCAGTACTTC. The chain combines TRBV7-2 with TRBJ2-7; 14 bases align to TRBD2. The ends lost 3 bases at V and 5 bases at J; junction bases unmatched: 3. The germline V gene has CDR1 SGHTA and CDR2 FQGNSA. CDR3 length: 15 amino acids. Full variable domain (rest looked up from reference TRBV7-2 and TRBJ2-7): GAGVSQSPSNKVTEKGKDVELRCDPISGHTALYWYRQSLGQGLEFLIYFQGNSAPDKSGLPSDRFSAERTGGSVSTLTIQRTQQEDSAVYLCASSFQGLAGDEQYFGPGTRLTVT.

The chain uses TRBV30 and TRBJ2-7, with D hard to call. The V gene lost 5 bases and the J gene lost 2 bases, with 13 bases spanning the gap. The CDR3 has 13 amino acids. Germline loops: CDR1 GTSNPN, CDR2 SVGIG (reference sequence). The CDR3 loop is CAWSTERAYEQYF. CDR3 DNA sequence: TGTGCCTGGTCCACGGAAAGGGCCTACGAGCAGTACTTC.

The chain joins TRBV18 to TRBJ2-1, with 9 bases lining up with TRBD1. Trimming cost V 3 bases and J 4 bases; bases outside gene matches: 4. Germline V lookup: CDR1 KGHSH, CDR2 LQKENI. The CDR3 spans 15 residues. The CDR3 DNA sequence: TGTGCCAGCTCACCCGGGACAGGGAGTTACAATGAGCAGTTCTTC. Protein product: CASSPGTGSYNEQFF. The entire variable domain, with the rest obtained from reference TRBV18 and TRBJ2-1, is as follows: NAGVMQNPRHLVRRRGQEARLRCSPMKGHSHVYWYRQLPEEGLKFMVYLQKENIIDESGMPKERFSAEFPKEGPSILRIQQVVRGDSAAYFCASSPGTGSYNEQFFGPGTRLTVL.

The V and J genes are TRBV30 and TRBJ2-5, with 12 bases matching TRBD1. CDR1 is GTSNPN and CDR2 is SVGIG in the germline V gene (reference sequence). With V trimmed by 0 bases and J by 5 bases, 4 bases remained unmatched. There are 15 residues in the CDR3. In nucleotides, the CDR3 is TGTGCCTGGAGTGTAGGGACAGGGGGCGCGGAGACCCAGTACTTC. Translated, it gives CAWSVGTGGAETQYF.

The J gene is TRBJ2-1, the V gene TRBV27; D ambiguous. The germline CDR1 and CDR2 sequences are MNHEY and SMNVEV (reference sequence). V was shortened by 4 bases and J by 9 bases, with 7 bases between the two germline ends. The CDR3 is made up of 11 amino acids. The CDR3 sequence is CASSSVVEQFF. The CDR3 DNA is TGTGCCAGCAGTTCAGTGGTTGAGCAGTTCTTC.

This clone was detected only a few times. This chain connects TRBV9 to TRBJ1-1, with 8 bases that match TRBD1. The CDR3 loop spans 17 amino acids. The junction had 15 bases not matched to a gene; V was cut back by 3 bases and J by 5 bases. CDR1 is SGDLS, CDR2 YYNGEE, per germline. The CDR3 nucleotides read TGTGCCAGCAGCGGACAGCTCAGGGGGCGCAGATTAACTGAAGCTTTCTTT. Protein sequence: CASSGQLRGRRLTEAFF.

Comment on this clone: The germline gene is not matched at one end of the junction; a read error may be the cause. The rearrangement joins TRBV30 to TRBJ1-2; D is uncertain. This CDR3 is built from 11 residues. Germline CDR1 reads GTSNPN; CDR2 reads SVGIG (reference sequence). The CDR3, as DNA: TGTGCCTGGAGTGCGGCCGCGAAGTTTTTCTTC. Translated, it gives CAWSAAAKFFF. Looking up the rest from reference TRBV30 and TRBJ1-2 gives the full variable domain: SQTIHQWPATLVQPVGSPLSLECTVEGTSNPNLYWYRQAAGRGLQLLFYSVGIGQISSEVPQNLSASRPQDRQFILSSKKLLLSDSGFYLCAWSAAAKFFFGSGTRLTVV.

J is TRBJ2-1 and V is TRBV5-1; 8 bases align to TRBD2. The ends lost 4 bases at V and 6 bases at J; junction bases unmatched: 9. CDR1 is SGHRS, CDR2 YFSETQ, per germline. This CDR3 contains 15 residues. The CDR3 DNA is TGCGCCAGCAGCCCCGTTCGGGGGGGCATCAATGAGCAGTTCTTC. Protein product: CASSPVRGGINEQFF. The full variable domain, its missing parts supplied by reference TRBV5-1 and TRBJ2-1, is KAGVTQTPRYLIKTRGQQVTLSCSPISGHRSVSWYQQTPGQGLQFLFEYFSETQRNKGNFPGRFSGRQFSNSRSEMNVSTLELGDSALYLCASSPVRGGINEQFFGPGTRLTVL.

Only one count was recorded for this clone. This sequence joins TRBV5-1 and TRBJ1-5; no firm D call. In germline, CDR1 is SGHRS, CDR2 YFSETQ. This CDR3 has 13 residues. Trimming removed 0 bases at V and 4 bases at J, with 5 bases between. Here the CDR3 reads CASSLDQNQPQHF. As DNA, the CDR3 is TGCGCCAGCAGCTTGGACCAAAATCAGCCCCAGCATTTT.

The chain employs TRBV6-5 and TRBJ2-7; 9 positions match TRBD1. The germline V gene has CDR1 MNHEY and CDR2 SVGAGI. J was trimmed by 2 bases and V by 6 bases; bases with no gene match: 5. The CDR3 is made up of 14 amino acids. CDR3 region: CASSLRTGAYEQYF. In DNA form, the CDR3 reads TGTGCCAGCAGCCTACGGACAGGGGCCTACGAGCAGTACTTC.

This clone has just a few counts. The chain recombines TRBV7-8 with TRBJ2-3; the D gene could be TRBD1 or TRBD2 (7 bases each). The CDR3 loop spans 16 amino acids. The V gene lost 0 bases and the J gene lost 2 bases, with 12 bases spanning the gap. Germline CDR1 reads SGHVS; CDR2 reads FQNEAQ. The DNA for the CDR3 is TGTGCCAGCAGCTTAGCGCGGGGGACAGTCACAGATACGCAGTATTTT. This encodes CASSLARGTVTDTQYF.

The rearrangement joins TRBV10-3 to TRBJ2-5; 8 bases match TRBD1. V lost 7 bases and J lost 5; bases outside the gene matches: 9. Per the germline V gene, CDR1 is ENHRY and CDR2 is SYGVKD. The CDR3 has 14 amino acids. CDR3 region: CAIKGAGGEETQYF. The CDR3 DNA reads as TGTGCCATCAAGGGGGCAGGGGGCGAGGAGACCCAGTACTTC.

The chain recombines TRBV30 with TRBJ1-2; 9 bases line up with TRBD1. Germline assignment: CDR1 GTSNPN and CDR2 SVGIG (reference sequence). The CDR3 is 14 residues long. Trimming removed 3 bases from V and 7 bases from J; junction bases left unmatched: 9. The CDR3 sequence: CAWSRRDRVSGYTF. The CDR3 DNA reads TGTGCCTGGAGCCGCCGGGACAGGGTTAGTGGCTACACCTTC.

V gene TRBV5-1 combines with J gene TRBJ2-5, with 10 bases aligning to TRBD2. Germline loops: CDR1 SGHRS, CDR2 YFSETQ. After removal of 4 bases from V and 7 bases from J, the junction contained 10 bases not matched to a gene. The CDR3 consists of 15 residues. This CDR3 reads CASSTDRTSGATQYF. DNA for the CDR3: TGCGCCAGCAGCACGGACCGGACTAGCGGAGCGACCCAGTACTTC.

This clone occurred a few times. The CDR3 sequence: CASTLGQGRTDTQYF. The CDR3 DNA is TGTGCCAGCACCTTAGGACAAGGCCGCACAGATACGCAGTATTTT. The gene calls are TRBV5-6 and TRBJ2-3; perhaps TRBD1 as D (5 bases). V was shortened by 6 bases and J by 1 base, with 15 bases between the two germline ends. From germline, CDR1 is SGHDT and CDR2 YYEEEE. CDR3 length: 15 amino acids.

Only a few counts were recorded for this clone. This sequence joins TRBV29-1 and TRBJ2-1; D might be TRBD2 (6 bases). The germline V gene has CDR1 SQVTM and CDR2 ANQGSEA. The CDR3 length is 13 residues. V was trimmed by 6 bases and J by 1 base, leaving 10 bases between them. The CDR3 bases are TGCAGCGTGCCGGGACTGTCCTACAATGAGCAGTTCTTC. This gives the protein CSVPGLSYNEQFF.

The chain carries TRBV29-1 and TRBJ2-1; 10 bases match TRBD2. The trim removed 3 bases at V and 8 bases at J, leaving 7 bases unmatched. The length of the CDR3 is 14 residues. CDR1 and CDR2 (germline): SQVTM, ANQGSEA. The CDR3: CSVDVLAGEDEQFF. Written as DNA, the CDR3 is TGCAGCGTTGACGTGCTAGCGGGAGAGGATGAGCAGTTCTTC.

This rearrangement joins TRBV6-5 to TRBJ2-2; D gene ambiguous. This CDR3 has 15 amino acids. Trimming took off 4 bases at V and 1 base at J, with 10 bases between the two ends. CDR1 is MNHEY and CDR2 is SVGAGI in the germline V gene. In DNA, the CDR3 is TGTGCCAGCAGTTCCAGAACAAAGAACACCGGGGAGCTGTTTTTT. It is translated as CASSSRTKNTGELFF.

This clone was counted once. The chain couples TRBV11-1 to TRBJ2-2; 9 bases map to TRBD2. Germline CDR1 and CDR2: SGHAT and FQDESV (reference sequence). With V trimmed by 5 bases and J by 3 bases, 10 bases remained unmatched. This CDR3 contains 17 residues. The CDR3 is CASSPGSGRSYTGELFF. The DNA for the CDR3 is TGTGCCAGCAGCCCCGGCAGCGGGAGGTCCTACACCGGGGAGCTGTTTTTT. Full variable domain (missing parts from reference TRBV11-1 and TRBJ2-2): EAEVAQSPRYKITEKSQAVAFWCDPISGHATLYWYRQILGQGPELLVQFQDESVVDDSQLPKDRFSAERLKGVDSTLKIQPAELGDSAMYLCASSPGSGRSYTGELFFGEGSRLTVL.

As concerns this clone: Other DNA sequences in the sample encode the same CDR3. V gene TRBV30 combines with J gene TRBJ2-7; maybe TRBD2 (5 bases). CDR3 length equals 11 residues. Germline V gene lookup returns CDR1 GTSNPN and CDR2 SVGIG (reference sequence). V was trimmed by 2 bases and J by 4 bases, leaving 6 bases between them. CDR3 nucleotides: TGTGCCTGGAGTACGGGGTACGAGCAGTACTTC. Its protein is CAWSTGYEQYF.

The chain employs TRBV15 and TRBJ2-2; 9 bases agree with TRBD2. This CDR3 spans 15 amino acids. Per germline, CDR1 LNHNV and CDR2 YYDKDF (reference sequence). The ends lost 3 bases at V and 3 bases at J; junction bases unmatched: 2. The CDR3 region is CATSSRLADTGELFF. The CDR3 bases are TGTGCCACCAGCAGTAGACTAGCGGACACCGGGGAGCTGTTTTTT.

The chain employs TRBV6-5 and TRBJ2-5, with no clear D. V lost 5 bases to trimming and J lost 5 bases, with 12 bases between them. The germline gives CDR1 MNHEY, CDR2 SVGAGI. This CDR3 has 13 amino acids. CDR3 residues: CASSTLISETQYF. The CDR3 DNA reads TGTGCCAGCAGTACTCTCATTAGTGAGACCCAGTACTTC.

In DNA form, the CDR3 reads TGTGCCAGCAGTGCCTTATGGACTAGCGGGAGGGATGAGCAGTTCTTC. Translated, it gives CASSALWTSGRDEQFF. The rearrangement links TRBV2 to TRBJ2-1, with 15 bases identical to TRBD2. The trim removed 4 bases at V and 8 bases at J, leaving 6 bases unmatched. Germline lookup yields CDR1 SNHLY and CDR2 FYNNEI. The CDR3 length is 16 residues.

The CDR3, as DNA: TGCGCCAGCAGCTTGGGAGGCCGTCGTGGTGAAAAACTGTTTTTT. It codes for CASSLGGRRGEKLFF. The V gene is TRBV5-1, the J gene TRBJ1-4; no clear D. The CDR3 is 15 amino acids. The germline CDR1 and CDR2 sequences are SGHRS and YFSETQ. Trimming left V 0 bases short and J 7 bases short, with 13 bases between.

The V gene is TRBV5-1, the J gene TRBJ1-5, with D perhaps TRBD1 (6 bases). Germline lookup yields CDR1 SGHRS and CDR2 YFSETQ. Trimming shortened V by 4 bases and J by 4 bases, and 21 bases separated the two germline ends. CDR3 length equals 17 residues. The CDR3 loop reads CASSLGTNWPPNQPQHF. CDR3 nucleotides: TGCGCCAGCAGCCTAGGGACAAACTGGCCCCCGAATCAGCCCCAGCATTTT.

This chain connects TRBV9 to TRBJ2-2; TRBD1 aligns across 8 bases. J lost 5 bases, V lost 6 bases, and 12 bases had no gene match. CDR3 length: 16 amino acids. Germline V CDR1 and CDR2: SGDLS, YYNGEE. CDR3 DNA sequence: TGTGCCAGCACCGACAGGGGCAGGGAAGGGACCGGGGAGCTGTTTTTT. This gives the protein CASTDRGREGTGELFF.